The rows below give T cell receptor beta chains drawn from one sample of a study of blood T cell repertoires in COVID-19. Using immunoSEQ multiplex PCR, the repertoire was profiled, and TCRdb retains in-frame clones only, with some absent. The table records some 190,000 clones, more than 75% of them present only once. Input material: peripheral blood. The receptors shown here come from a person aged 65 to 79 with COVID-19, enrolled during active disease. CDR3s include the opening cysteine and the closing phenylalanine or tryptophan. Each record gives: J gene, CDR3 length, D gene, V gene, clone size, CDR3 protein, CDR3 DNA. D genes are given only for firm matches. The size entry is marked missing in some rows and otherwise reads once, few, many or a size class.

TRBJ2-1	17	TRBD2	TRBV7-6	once	CASSLGLAGGPRGEQFF	TGTGCCAGCAGCCTCGGACTAGCGGGAGGGCCAAGAGGGGAGCAGTTCTTC
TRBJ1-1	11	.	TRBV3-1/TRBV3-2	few	CASRKRNEAFF	TGTGCCAGCAGGAAGCGGAATGAAGCTTTCTTT
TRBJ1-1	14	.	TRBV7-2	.	CASSLSADGTEAFF	TGTGCCAGCAGCTTAAGCGCCGATGGTACTGAAGCTTTCTTT
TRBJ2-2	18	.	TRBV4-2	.	CASSQPRMRDANTGELFF	TGTGCCAGCAGCCAACCGAGGATGCGGGACGCGAACACCGGGGAGCTGTTTTTT
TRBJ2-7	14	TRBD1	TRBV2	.	CASRDRDSAYEQYF	TGTGCCAGCAGGGACCGGGACAGTGCCTACGAGCAGTACTTC
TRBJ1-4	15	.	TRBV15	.	CATSTPRGANEKLFF	TGTGCCACCAGCACGCCCCGGGGAGCTAATGAAAAACTGTTTTTT
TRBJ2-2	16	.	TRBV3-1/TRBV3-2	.	CASSQEETLNTGELFF	TGTGCCAGCAGCCAAGAGGAGACTTTGAACACCGGGGAGCTGTTTTTT
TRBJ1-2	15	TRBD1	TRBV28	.	CASRTPTGGNYGYTF	TGTGCCAGCAGGACCCCCACAGGGGGTAACTATGGCTACACCTTC
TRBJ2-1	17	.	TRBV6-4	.	CASSDSPSLRSYNEQFF	TGTGCCAGCAGTGACTCCCCTAGCCTCCGCTCCTACAATGAGCAGTTCTTC
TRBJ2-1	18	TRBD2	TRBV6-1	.	CASSDLYSGGVIDNEQFF	TGTGCCAGCAGTGATTTATATTCGGGGGGGGTGATAGACAATGAGCAGTTCTTC
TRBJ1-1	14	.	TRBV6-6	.	CASSLGGALAEAFF	TGTGCCAGCAGCTTGGGAGGGGCCTTGGCTGAAGCTTTCTTT
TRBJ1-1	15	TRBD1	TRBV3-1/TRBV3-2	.	CASSPRQGWYTEAFF	TGTGCCAGCAGCCCTCGACAGGGGTGGTACACTGAAGCTTTCTTT
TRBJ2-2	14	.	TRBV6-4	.	CASSAQVSSGELFF	TGTGCCAGCAGTGCACAGGTTAGCTCCGGGGAGCTGTTTTTT
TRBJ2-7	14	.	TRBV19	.	CASRATGRPYEQYF	TGTGCCAGTAGGGCGACAGGGAGGCCCTACGAGCAGTACTTC
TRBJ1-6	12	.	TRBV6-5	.	CASSLQNSPLHF	TGTGCCAGCAGCCTACAGAATTCACCCCTCCACTTT
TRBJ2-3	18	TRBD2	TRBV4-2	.	CASSQGGQGSGRWNTQYF	TGTGCCAGCAGCCAAGGGGGCCAGGGTAGCGGGAGGTGGAATACGCAGTATTTT
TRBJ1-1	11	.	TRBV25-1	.	CASSGLTEAFF	TGTGCCAGCAGTGGACTTACTGAAGCTTTCTTT
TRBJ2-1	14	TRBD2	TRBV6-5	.	CASTKRELATEQFF	TGTGCCAGCACTAAGAGGGAACTAGCGACTGAGCAGTTCTTC
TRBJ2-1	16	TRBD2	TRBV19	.	CASSKGLAGHYNEQFF	TGTGCCAGTAGTAAGGGACTAGCGGGACATTACAATGAGCAGTTCTTC
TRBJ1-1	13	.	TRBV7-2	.	CASSQAGGGEAFF	TGTGCCAGCAGCCAAGCCGGAGGTGGCGAAGCTTTCTTT
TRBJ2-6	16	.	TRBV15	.	CATSRSGSSGANVLTF	TGTGCCACCAGCAGATCAGGCTCCTCTGGGGCCAACGTCCTGACTTTC
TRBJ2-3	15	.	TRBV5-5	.	CASSSGSSGGNTQYF	TGTGCCAGCAGCTCCGGGAGTTCGGGTGGAAATACGCAGTATTTT